The clone carrying this TCR beta chain was seen a few times. This entry comes from a study of blood T cell repertoires in COVID-19. The method was immunoSEQ multiplex PCR; TCRdb's version includes in-frame clones alone and lacks a portion of them. Of roughly 200,000 clones listed, 81% are singletons. Donors of Cohort 3 who recovered were those that had two negative PCRs, clearance, or symptom resolution. This CDR3 is built from 14 residues. In germline, CDR1 is SGHTA, CDR2 FQGNSA. Between the trimmed V and J ends, which lost 5 bases and 5 bases, there was a span of 15 bases. This clonotype was sampled from a man between 35 and 55 years old who had recovered from COVID-19. The sequenced sample consisted of PBMCs or T cells enriched from blood (not recorded which). This chain uses TRBV7-2 with TRBJ1-2; maybe TRBD1 (6 bases). CDR3 in amino acids: CASSTLQGPYGYTF. In DNA, the CDR3 is TGTGCCAGCAGCACCTTACAGGGCCCGTATGGCTACACCTTC. Together with reference TRBV7-2 and TRBJ1-2, the CDR3 gives the full variable domain: GAGVSQSPSNKVTEKGKDVELRCDPISGHTALYWYRQSLGQGLEFLIYFQGNSAPDKSGLPSDRFSAERTGGSVSTLTIQRTQQEDSAVYLCASSTLQGPYGYTFGSGTRLTVV.